This TCR beta chain was identified in a study of human T cells and chemical hapten exposure. MiXCR, applied by TCRdb to the RACE reads, yields one record per CDR3 protein. The data contain 95,000 to 150,000 distinct CDR3 sequences, around 15% of them seen just once; the ten biggest clones take up about 0.9%. The time point is: patch test 1, 2 weeks after DPC sensitization. Treatment here: therapeutic diphenylcyclopropenone sensitization with weekly scalp DPC. The sequence was collected from a man aged 18 to 30 with alopecia areata. Some clones in this sample may be carry-over from other donors' samples. The sequenced sample was whole blood, obtained in connection with sensitization to the hapten diphenylcyclopropenone (DPC).

CDR3 loop: CASSPVGGQGYYGYTF. CDR3 bases: TGTGCCAGCTCACCAGTTGGGGGACAGGGATACTATGGCTACACCTTC. This sequence joins TRBV18 and TRBJ1-2; 9 bases are a match to TRBD1. Losses at the gene ends were 2 bases for V and 3 bases for J; bases not matched to a gene: 7. This CDR3 is built from 16 residues. Germline loops: CDR1 KGHSH, CDR2 LQKENI. The full variable domain, with the rest looked up from reference TRBV18 and TRBJ1-2, is NAGVMQNPRHLVRRRGQEARLRCSPMKGHSHVYWYRQLPEEGLKFMVYLQKENIIDESGMPKERFSAEFPKEGPSILRIQQVVRGDSAAYFCASSPVGGQGYYGYTFGSGTRLTVV.